This entry features one T cell receptor beta chain sequence. The data derive from a study of blood T cell repertoires in COVID-19. Study context: The analysed material was cDNA or gDNA that came from T cells, B-cell-depleted T cells, or PBMCs.

The data were produced by immunoSEQ multiplex PCR, yet TCRdb's version contains in-frame clones alone and is incomplete. The repertoire holds 96,000 or so clones, with 81% as singletons. The ends lost 2 bases at V and 8 bases at J; junction bases unmatched: 8. The CDR3 has 14 residues. Germline V gene lookup returns CDR1 MDHEN and CDR2 SYDVKM. Sequencing was carried out using peripheral blood. The J gene is TRBJ1-2, the V gene TRBV28; TRBD1 agrees at 7 bases. The clonotype was recovered from a man older than 75 with COVID-19, enrolled during active disease. The CDR3 loop is CASSLDRGPGGYTF. CDR3 in DNA: TGTGCCAGCAGTTTAGATAGGGGGCCGGGCGGCTACACCTTC.